The subject of this entry is one TCR beta chain. This specimen comes from a study of T cells after somatic rescue of genetic block. Method: immunoSEQ multiplex PCR; TCRdb's copy keeps in-frame clones and lacks some. This sample has 15,000 or so clones, with 72% found just once. Trimming shortened V by 5 bases and J by 6 bases, and 17 bases separated the two germline ends. This CDR3 is 15 amino acids long. In germline, CDR1 is LNHDA, CDR2 SQIVND (reference sequence). The TCR sequence derives from a boy aged 5-17 years. The chain carries TRBV19 and TRBJ2-1; a weak D match, TRBD2 (6 bases). Sequenced: peripheral blood mononuclear cells (PBMCs). CDR3 residues: CASSPRDLPGNEQFF. Here the CDR3 DNA reads TGTGCCAGTAGTCCGCGGGACCTTCCGGGCAATGAGCAGTTCTTC.